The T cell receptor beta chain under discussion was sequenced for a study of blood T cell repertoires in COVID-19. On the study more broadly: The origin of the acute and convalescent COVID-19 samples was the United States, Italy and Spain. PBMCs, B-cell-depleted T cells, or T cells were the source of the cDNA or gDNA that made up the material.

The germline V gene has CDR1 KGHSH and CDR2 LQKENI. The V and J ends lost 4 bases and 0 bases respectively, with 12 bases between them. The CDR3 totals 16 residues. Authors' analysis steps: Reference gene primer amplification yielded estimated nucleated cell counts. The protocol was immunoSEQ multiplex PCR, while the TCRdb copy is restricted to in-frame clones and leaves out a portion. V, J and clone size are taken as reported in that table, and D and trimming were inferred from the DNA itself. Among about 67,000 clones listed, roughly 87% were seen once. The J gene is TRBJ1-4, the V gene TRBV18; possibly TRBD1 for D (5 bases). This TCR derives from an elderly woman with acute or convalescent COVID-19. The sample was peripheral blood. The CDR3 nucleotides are TGTGCCAGCTCACGACAGCCCACTGCAACTAATGAAAAACTGTTTTTT. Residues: CASSRQPTATNEKLFF.